This is a list of T cell receptor beta chains from one sample in a study of OX40 agonist ivuxolimab in advanced cancers. Profiled with immunoSEQ multiplex PCR; TCRdb holds only in-frame clones, not every one. The sample contains 30,000 to 45,000 clones, less than 85% of which appear only once. This sample comprised CD4+ or CD8+ T cells sorted from blood, obtained in a trial of the OX40 agonist ivuxolimab. The origin of the receptors is an adult with an advanced solid tumor such as melanoma, head and neck, liver or kidney cancer. Each CDR3 is given with its conserved first and last residue. Fields, in order: D gene, V gene, clone size, J gene, CDR3 protein, CDR3 DNA. The D gene is left open where the match is weak. Clone size is shown for a subset of rows, as once, few, many or a class of expanded clone.

d_gene: TRBD1; v_gene: TRBV6-5; abundance: -; j_gene: TRBJ2-7; CDR3aa: CASKRDRGAYEQYF; CDR3nt: TGTGCCAGCAAACGGGACAGGGGCGCCTACGAGCAGTACTTC
d_gene: -; v_gene: TRBV21-1; abundance: -; j_gene: TRBJ2-3; CDR3aa: CASSDPGTSGADTQYF; CDR3nt: TGTGCCAGCAGCGACCCCGGGACTAGCGGGGCAGATACGCAGTATTTT
d_gene: -; v_gene: TRBV9; abundance: medium-sized; j_gene: TRBJ1-1; CDR3aa: CASSPIESRTEAFF; CDR3nt: TGTGCCAGCAGCCCTATAGAGTCCAGGACTGAAGCTTTCTTT
d_gene: -; v_gene: TRBV19; abundance: few; j_gene: TRBJ2-5; CDR3aa: CASSIAGEETQYF; CDR3nt: TGTGCCAGTAGTATAGCTGGGGAAGAGACCCAGTACTTC
d_gene: TRBD1; v_gene: TRBV10-3; abundance: once; j_gene: TRBJ1-2; CDR3aa: CAISRGLDYGYTF; CDR3nt: TGTGCCATCAGTAGGGGGCTAGACTATGGCTACACCTTC
d_gene: TRBD2; v_gene: TRBV5-6; abundance: -; j_gene: TRBJ2-1; CDR3aa: CASSPLAGSYNEQFF; CDR3nt: TGTGCCAGCAGCCCGCTAGCGGGGTCCTACAATGAGCAGTTCTTC
d_gene: -; v_gene: TRBV18; abundance: once; j_gene: TRBJ1-4; CDR3aa: CASSVGTNEKLFF; CDR3nt: TGTGCCAGCTCAGTAGGGACTAATGAAAAACTGTTTTTT
d_gene: TRBD2; v_gene: TRBV4-3; abundance: -; j_gene: TRBJ2-1; CDR3aa: CASSQELAGGPDSYNEQFF; CDR3nt: TGCGCCAGCAGCCAAGAGCTAGCGGGGGGGCCTGATTCCTACAATGAGCAGTTCTTC
d_gene: -; v_gene: TRBV15; abundance: -; j_gene: TRBJ1-6; CDR3aa: CATSRDQPGQGSPLHF; CDR3nt: TGTGCCACCAGCAGAGATCAACCGGGGCAAGGTTCACCCCTCCACTTT
d_gene: -; v_gene: TRBV7-6; abundance: -; j_gene: TRBJ1-4; CDR3aa: CASTRNANEKLFF; CDR3nt: TGTGCCAGCACAAGAAACGCAAATGAAAAACTGTTTTTT
d_gene: TRBD1; v_gene: TRBV7-2; abundance: few; j_gene: TRBJ1-4; CDR3aa: CASSPDRAGEKLFF; CDR3nt: TGTGCCAGCAGCCCGGACAGGGCCGGTGAAAAACTGTTTTTT
d_gene: TRBD2; v_gene: TRBV13; abundance: once; j_gene: TRBJ2-5; CDR3aa: CASSFPAGGQETQYF; CDR3nt: TGTGCCAGCAGCTTCCCAGCGGGGGGGCAAGAGACCCAGTACTTC
d_gene: -; v_gene: TRBV5-1; abundance: medium-sized; j_gene: TRBJ2-7; CDR3aa: CASSLGGVSGEQYF; CDR3nt: TGCGCCAGCAGCTTGGGTGGGGTCTCGGGGGAGCAGTACTTC
d_gene: -; v_gene: TRBV6-5; abundance: -; j_gene: TRBJ2-7; CDR3aa: CASSLYRYMWAEQYF; CDR3nt: TGTGCCAGCAGCCTCTATCGGTATATGTGGGCCGAGCAGTACTTC
d_gene: -; v_gene: TRBV18; abundance: -; j_gene: TRBJ1-2; CDR3aa: CASSRREQEVSGYTF; CDR3nt: TGTGCCAGCTCGCGCCGGGAACAGGAAGTTTCAGGCTACACCTTC
d_gene: -; v_gene: TRBV12-5; abundance: -; j_gene: TRBJ2-5; CDR3aa: CASGLGTVGETQYF; CDR3nt: TGTGCTAGTGGTTTGGGTACAGTGGGAGAGACCCAGTACTTC
d_gene: -; v_gene: TRBV7-8; abundance: -; j_gene: TRBJ2-4; CDR3aa: CASSPRSGFSIQYF; CDR3nt: TGTGCCAGCAGCCCTAGGTCGGGATTCTCCATTCAGTACTTC
d_gene: TRBD1; v_gene: TRBV6-5; abundance: -; j_gene: TRBJ1-6; CDR3aa: CASTRTGGNSPLHF; CDR3nt: TGTGCCAGCACTAGAACAGGGGGAAATTCACCCCTCCACTTT
d_gene: -; v_gene: TRBV9; abundance: -; j_gene: TRBJ1-1; CDR3aa: CASSVVGVYTEAFF; CDR3nt: TGTGCCAGCAGCGTAGTGGGGGTATACACTGAAGCTTTCTTT
d_gene: TRBD2; v_gene: TRBV5-4; abundance: -; j_gene: TRBJ2-7; CDR3aa: CASSLFSGGPYEQYF; CDR3nt: TGTGCCAGCAGCTTATTTAGCGGGGGGCCCTACGAGCAGTACTTC
d_gene: -; v_gene: TRBV2; abundance: medium-sized; j_gene: TRBJ1-5; CDR3aa: CASSDGARASNQPQHF; CDR3nt: TGTGCCAGCAGCGACGGGGCCCGGGCGAGCAATCAGCCCCAGCATTTT
d_gene: -; v_gene: TRBV20-1; abundance: -; j_gene: TRBJ2-5; CDR3aa: CSARGEETQYF; CDR3nt: TGCAGTGCTAGAGGGGAAGAGACCCAGTACTTC
d_gene: -; v_gene: TRBV10-1; abundance: -; j_gene: TRBJ1-1; CDR3aa: CASSESFGTEAFF; CDR3nt: TGCGCCAGCAGTGAGTCGTTCGGCACTGAAGCTTTCTTT
d_gene: TRBD1; v_gene: TRBV4-1; abundance: -; j_gene: TRBJ1-4; CDR3aa: CASSNTGVSPEKLFF; CDR3nt: TGCGCCAGCAGCAATACAGGGGTTAGTCCGGAAAAACTGTTTTTT
d_gene: TRBD2; v_gene: TRBV2; abundance: -; j_gene: TRBJ2-1; CDR3aa: CASRVSSGVNNEQFF; CDR3nt: TGTGCCAGCAGGGTTTCTAGCGGGGTAAACAATGAGCAGTTCTTC
d_gene: TRBD1; v_gene: TRBV29-1; abundance: -; j_gene: TRBJ1-1; CDR3aa: CSVVSTGVNTEAFF; CDR3nt: TGCAGCGTTGTATCGACAGGGGTTAACACTGAAGCTTTCTTT
d_gene: -; v_gene: TRBV6-5; abundance: -; j_gene: TRBJ1-5; CDR3aa: CASITGTQSNQPQHF; CDR3nt: TGTGCCAGCATAACCGGGACTCAAAGCAATCAGCCCCAGCATTTT
d_gene: -; v_gene: TRBV11-2; abundance: medium-sized; j_gene: TRBJ2-7; CDR3aa: CASSLSGHEQYF; CDR3nt: TGTGCCAGCAGCTTGTCCGGTCACGAGCAGTACTTC
d_gene: TRBD1; v_gene: TRBV29-1; abundance: -; j_gene: TRBJ2-5; CDR3aa: CSVSRTGIQETQYF; CDR3nt: TGCAGCGTGTCCCGGACAGGGATCCAAGAGACCCAGTACTTC
d_gene: TRBD2; v_gene: TRBV7-9; abundance: once; j_gene: TRBJ2-1; CDR3aa: CASSLDSGGAYEQFF; CDR3nt: TGTGCCAGCAGCTTAGACAGCGGGGGGGCATATGAGCAGTTCTTC
d_gene: -; v_gene: TRBV11-2; abundance: -; j_gene: TRBJ2-3; CDR3aa: CASSLVRGVGTDTQYF; CDR3nt: TGTGCCAGCAGCTTAGTAAGGGGGGTGGGCACAGATACGCAGTATTTT
d_gene: -; v_gene: TRBV5-6; abundance: -; j_gene: TRBJ1-2; CDR3aa: CASSPLVQQGYGYTF; CDR3nt: TGTGCCAGCAGCCCGCTTGTACAACAGGGCTACGGCTACACCTTC
d_gene: TRBD2; v_gene: TRBV18; abundance: -; j_gene: TRBJ2-7; CDR3aa: CASSPVQAGGSYEQYF; CDR3nt: TGTGCCAGCTCACCTGTACAAGCGGGGGGATCCTACGAGCAGTACTTC
d_gene: TRBD1; v_gene: TRBV11-2; abundance: -; j_gene: TRBJ2-2; CDR3aa: CASSLDGQGTGKLFF; CDR3nt: TGTGCCAGCAGCTTAGATGGACAGGGGACCGGGAAGCTGTTTTTT
d_gene: TRBD2; v_gene: TRBV5-1; abundance: -; j_gene: TRBJ2-2; CDR3aa: CASRRSLGIAGDTGELFF; CDR3nt: TGCGCCAGCAGACGCTCCCTAGGTATAGCGGGGGACACCGGGGAGCTGTTTTTT
d_gene: -; v_gene: TRBV6-1; abundance: -; j_gene: TRBJ1-4; CDR3aa: CASSRGVLTNEKLFF; CDR3nt: TGTGCCAGCAGTCGGGGCGTGCTCACTAATGAAAAACTGTTTTTT
d_gene: TRBD1; v_gene: TRBV6-5; abundance: -; j_gene: TRBJ2-3; CDR3aa: CASSYRGLETDTQYF; CDR3nt: TGTGCCAGCAGTTACAGGGGGCTTGAGACAGATACGCAGTATTTT